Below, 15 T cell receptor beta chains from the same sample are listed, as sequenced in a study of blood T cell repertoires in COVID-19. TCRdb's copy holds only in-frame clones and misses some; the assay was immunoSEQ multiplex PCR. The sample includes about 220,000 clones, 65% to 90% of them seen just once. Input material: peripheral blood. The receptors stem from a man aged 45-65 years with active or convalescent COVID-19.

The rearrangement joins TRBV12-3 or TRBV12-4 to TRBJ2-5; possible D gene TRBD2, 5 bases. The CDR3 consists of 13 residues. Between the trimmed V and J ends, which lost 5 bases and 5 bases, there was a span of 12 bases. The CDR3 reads CASSTNRGETQYF. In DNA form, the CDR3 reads TGTGCCAGCAGTACCAACAGAGGGGAGACCCAGTACTTC.

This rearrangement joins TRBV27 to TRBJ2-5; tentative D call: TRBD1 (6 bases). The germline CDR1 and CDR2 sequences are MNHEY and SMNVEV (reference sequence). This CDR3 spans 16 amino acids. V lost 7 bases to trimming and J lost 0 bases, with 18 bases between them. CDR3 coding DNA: TGTGCCAGCAAAGCTAGGGGGTGGGAATACCAAGAGACCCAGTACTTC. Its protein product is CASKARGWEYQETQYF.

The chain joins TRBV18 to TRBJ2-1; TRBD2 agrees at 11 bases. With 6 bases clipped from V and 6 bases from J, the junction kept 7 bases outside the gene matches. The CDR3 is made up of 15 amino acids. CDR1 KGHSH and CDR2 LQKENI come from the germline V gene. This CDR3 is CASSPGTSGINEQFF. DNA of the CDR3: TGTGCCAGCTCTCCTGGGACTAGCGGAATCAATGAGCAGTTCTTC.

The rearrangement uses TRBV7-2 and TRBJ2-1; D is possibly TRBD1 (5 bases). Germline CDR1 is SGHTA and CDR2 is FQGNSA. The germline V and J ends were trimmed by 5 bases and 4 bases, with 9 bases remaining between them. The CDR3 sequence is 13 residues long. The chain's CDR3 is CASSLRGYNEQFF. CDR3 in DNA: TGTGCCAGCAGCCTAAGGGGTTACAATGAGCAGTTCTTC.

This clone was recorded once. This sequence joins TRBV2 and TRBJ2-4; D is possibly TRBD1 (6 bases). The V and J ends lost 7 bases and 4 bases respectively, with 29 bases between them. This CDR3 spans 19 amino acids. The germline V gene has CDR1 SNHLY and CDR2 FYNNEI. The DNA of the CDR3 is TGTGCCAGCACCCCTTTTCTCATACAGGGCAGGGGCCAAAAAAACATTCAGTACTTC. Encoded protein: CASTPFLIQGRGQKNIQYF.

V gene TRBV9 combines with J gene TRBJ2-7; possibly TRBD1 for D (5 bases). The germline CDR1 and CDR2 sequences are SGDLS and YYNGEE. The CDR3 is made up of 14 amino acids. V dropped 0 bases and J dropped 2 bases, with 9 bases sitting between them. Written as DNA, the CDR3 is TGTGCCAGCAGCGTAGGCGACAGCGCCTACGAGCAGTACTTC. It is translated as CASSVGDSAYEQYF.

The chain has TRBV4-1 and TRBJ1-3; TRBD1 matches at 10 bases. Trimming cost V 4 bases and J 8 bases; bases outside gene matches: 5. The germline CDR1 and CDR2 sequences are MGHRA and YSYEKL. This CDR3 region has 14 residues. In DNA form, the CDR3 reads TGCGCCAGCAGCCCTGGACAGGGGGAATACACCATATATTTT. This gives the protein CASSPGQGEYTIYF.

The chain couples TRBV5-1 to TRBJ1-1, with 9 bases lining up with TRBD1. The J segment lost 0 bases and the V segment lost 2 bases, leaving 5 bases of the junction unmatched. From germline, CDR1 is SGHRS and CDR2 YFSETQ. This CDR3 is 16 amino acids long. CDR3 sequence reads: CASSLQGAPLNTEAFF. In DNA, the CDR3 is TGCGCCAGCAGCTTACAGGGGGCCCCCTTGAACACTGAAGCTTTCTTT.

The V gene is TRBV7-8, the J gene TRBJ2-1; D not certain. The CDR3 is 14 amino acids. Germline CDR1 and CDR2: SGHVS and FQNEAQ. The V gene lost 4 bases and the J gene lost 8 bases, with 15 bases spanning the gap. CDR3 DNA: TGTGCCAGCAGCTCCTCTGACCGAGGTGATGAGCAGTTCTTC. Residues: CASSSSDRGDEQFF. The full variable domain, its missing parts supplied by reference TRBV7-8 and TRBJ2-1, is GAGVSQSPRYKVAKRGQDVALRCDPISGHVSLFWYQQALGQGPEFLTYFQNEAQLDKSGLPSDRFFAERPEGSVSTLKIQRTQQEDSAVYLCASSSSDRGDEQFFGPGTRLTVL.

This chain's CDR3 is CASSETELAKNIQYF. DNA for the CDR3: TGTGCCAGCAGTGAGACAGAGCTAGCCAAAAACATTCAGTACTTC. The genes are TRBV2 and TRBJ2-4; TRBD1 might be the D (5 bases). The CDR3 extends over 15 amino acids. Germline V CDR1 and CDR2: SNHLY, FYNNEI. V lost 3 bases, J lost 0 bases, and 9 bases lay in between.

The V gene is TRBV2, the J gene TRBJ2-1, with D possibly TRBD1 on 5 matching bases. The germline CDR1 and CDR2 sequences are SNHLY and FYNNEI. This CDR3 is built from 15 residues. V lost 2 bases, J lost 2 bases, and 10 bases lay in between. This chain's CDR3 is CASSEQGPAYNEQFF. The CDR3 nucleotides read TGTGCCAGCAGTGAACAGGGCCCTGCCTACAATGAGCAGTTCTTC.

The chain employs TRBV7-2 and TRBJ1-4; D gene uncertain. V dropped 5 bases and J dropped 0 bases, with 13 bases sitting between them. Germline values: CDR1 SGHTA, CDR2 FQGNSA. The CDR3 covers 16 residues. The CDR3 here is CASSPNPISTNEKLFF. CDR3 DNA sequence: TGTGCCAGCAGCCCTAACCCTATTTCAACTAATGAAAAACTGTTTTTT.

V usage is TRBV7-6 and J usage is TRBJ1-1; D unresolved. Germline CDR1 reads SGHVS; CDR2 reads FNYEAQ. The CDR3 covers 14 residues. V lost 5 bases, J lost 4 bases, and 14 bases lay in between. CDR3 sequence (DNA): TGTGCCAGCAGCCCCGAGATAGCAAGCACTGAAGCTTTCTTT. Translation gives CASSPEIASTEAFF.

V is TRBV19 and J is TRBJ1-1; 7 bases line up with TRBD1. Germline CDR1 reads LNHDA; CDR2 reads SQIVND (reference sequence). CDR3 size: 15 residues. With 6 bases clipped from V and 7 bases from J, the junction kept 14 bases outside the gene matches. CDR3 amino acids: CASSDIGQAGGEAFF. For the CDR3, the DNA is TGTGCCAGTAGCGATATTGGACAGGCGGGGGGTGAAGCTTTCTTT.

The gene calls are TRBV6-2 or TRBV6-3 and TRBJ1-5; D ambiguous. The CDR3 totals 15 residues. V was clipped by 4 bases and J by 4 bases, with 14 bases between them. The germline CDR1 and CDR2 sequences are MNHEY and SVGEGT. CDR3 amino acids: CASSSPGGGNQPQHF. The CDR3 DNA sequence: TGTGCCAGCAGTTCCCCGGGTGGAGGGAATCAGCCCCAGCATTTT.